Following are 13 T cell receptor beta chains from one sample sequenced in a study of blood T cell repertoires in COVID-19. Measured with immunoSEQ multiplex PCR; TCRdb has only the in-frame clones, and not every one. The sample holds 68,000 or so clones, just over 85% seen once. Specimen: peripheral blood. Receptors originate from a man aged 50 to 59 with acute or convalescent COVID-19.

The chain is built from TRBV10-3 and TRBJ2-1; 7 nucleotides agree with TRBD2. In germline, CDR1 is ENHRY, CDR2 SYGVKD. This CDR3 is built from 15 residues. V shed 7 bases, J shed 0 bases, and the junction held 6 bases outside the gene matches. CDR3 region: CAINPSGSSYNEQFF. The CDR3 DNA follows: TGTGCCATCAATCCTAGCGGAAGCTCCTACAATGAGCAGTTCTTC.

This clone appeared once. The rearrangement joins TRBV7-9 to TRBJ1-6, with 9 bases matching TRBD1. CDR3 length: 15 residues. The germline V gene has CDR1 SEHNR and CDR2 FQNEAQ (reference sequence). The ends lost 5 bases at V and 6 bases at J; junction bases unmatched: 5. CDR3 DNA: TGTGCCAGCAGCCTCCGGGACAGGGTTAATTCACCCCTCCACTTT. Translating it yields CASSLRDRVNSPLHF.

This clone was observed a handful of times. CDR3 in DNA: TGTGCCATCAGTGAGGGGCTCCCCGGGGAGCTGTTTTTT. Translation: CAISEGLPGELFF. This chain joins TRBV10-3 and TRBJ2-2; D is unresolved. Trimming took off 2 bases at V and 6 bases at J, with 7 bases between the two ends. The CDR3 has 13 amino acids. Germline-derived CDR1 and CDR2 are ENHRY and SYGVKD.

The rearrangement uses TRBV24-1 and TRBJ2-3, with TRBD2 as a possible D gene (6 bases). V lost 2 bases to trimming and J lost 5 bases, with 13 bases between them. The CDR3 has 15 residues. From germline, CDR1 is KGHDR and CDR2 SFDVKD. CDR3 loop: CATSDSGAPLDTQYF. The CDR3 DNA reads TGTGCCACCAGTGATTCGGGAGCGCCCTTAGATACGCAGTATTTT.

This chain links TRBV29-1 with TRBJ1-1; D is perhaps TRBD1 (5 bases). The CDR3 spans 11 residues. V gave up 7 bases and J gave up 5 bases, with 11 bases separating them. Looked up from germline, CDR1 is SQVTM and CDR2 is ANQGSEA. CDR3: CSAAGGTEAFF. CDR3 bases: TGCAGCGCCGCGGGGGGGACTGAAGCTTTCTTT.

The chain links TRBV9 to TRBJ2-4, with 7 bases matching TRBD1. The length of the CDR3 is 17 residues. Germline V gene data show CDR1 as SGDLS and CDR2 as YYNGEE. J lost 0 bases, V lost 2 bases, and 8 bases had no gene match. The DNA of the CDR3 is TGTGCCAGCAGCGTTACAGGGGCGACCATAGCCAAAAACATTCAGTACTTC. As protein: CASSVTGATIAKNIQYF.

This clone appeared a single time. The chain links TRBV29-1 to TRBJ1-2; 9 positions match TRBD1. The CDR3 has 16 amino acids. Trimming cost V 5 bases and J 7 bases; bases outside gene matches: 17. Germline CDR1 and CDR2: SQVTM and ANQGSEA. This chain's CDR3 is CSVMEATGTGKLGYTF. Written as DNA, the CDR3 is TGCAGCGTTATGGAAGCTACCGGGACAGGGAAGCTTGGCTACACCTTC.

The chain uses TRBV11-3 and TRBJ1-1; 8 positions match TRBD1. This CDR3 is 13 amino acids long. The germline V gene has CDR1 SGHNT and CDR2 YENEEA. Trimming cost V 4 bases and J 11 bases; bases outside gene matches: 9. CDR3: CASSSQGGATAFF. DNA of the CDR3: TGTGCCAGCAGCTCACAGGGGGGCGCGACTGCTTTCTTT. The variable domain in full, completed from reference TRBV11-3 and TRBJ1-1, reads EAGVVQSPRYKIIEKKQPVAFWCNPISGHNTLYWYLQNLGQGPELLIRYENEEAVDDSQLPKDRFSAERLKGVDSTLKIQPAELGDSAVYLCASSSQGGATAFFGQGTRLTVV.

CDR3 nucleotides: TGTGCCAGTAGTGATCCGGGACTGCTCTACGAGCAGTACTTC. This translates into CASSDPGLLYEQYF. The V call is TRBV19, the J call TRBJ2-7, with D tentatively TRBD2 (6 bases). The CDR3 is 14 amino acids. CDR1 and CDR2 (germline): LNHDA, SQIVND (reference sequence). V lost 5 bases and J lost 3, with 14 bases in between. Drawing the rest from reference TRBV19 and TRBJ2-7, the complete variable domain is DGGITQSPKYLFRKEGQNVTLSCEQNLNHDAMYWYRQDPGQGLRLIYYSQIVNDFQKGDIAEGYSVSREKKESFPLTVTSAQKNPTAFYLCASSDPGLLYEQYFGPGTRLTVT.

The V call is TRBV30, the J call TRBJ1-5; TRBD1 is a possible D gene (5 bases). CDR3 length equals 13 residues. The V gene's germline CDR1 is GTSNPN and CDR2 SVGIG (reference sequence). V was cut by 1 base and J by 6 bases, with 10 bases left in between. CDR3 in DNA: TGTGCCTGGAGTGCCAGGGTGGGTCAGCCCCAGCATTTT. Protein product: CAWSARVGQPQHF.

The J gene is TRBJ2-7, the V gene TRBV6-5, with a possible D match to TRBD1 (5 bases). Germline V gene data show CDR1 as MNHEY and CDR2 as SVGAGI. This CDR3 has 13 amino acids. V was shortened by 11 bases and J by 8 bases, with 22 bases between the two germline ends. As DNA, the CDR3 is TGTGCCGTAAACTGGACACCCACCTCGCAGCAGTACTTC. Translating gives CAVNWTPTSQQYF.

The chain couples TRBV2 to TRBJ1-4; 8 bases match TRBD1. CDR3 size: 14 residues. The germline CDR1 and CDR2 sequences are SNHLY and FYNNEI. The ends lost 10 bases at V and 8 bases at J; junction bases unmatched: 12. For the CDR3, the DNA is TGTGCCACGATGGACAGCGGACAGGGCGAAAAACTGTTTTTT. This codes for CATMDSGQGEKLFF.

The chain uses TRBV15 and TRBJ2-5; 7 bases map to TRBD1. V lost 8 bases, J lost 7 bases, and 7 bases stayed unmatched. CDR1 is LNHNV, CDR2 YYDKDF, per germline (reference sequence). This CDR3 is 12 amino acids long. CDR3 nucleotide sequence: TGTGCCACCGCCTGGACAGGAGGGACCCAGTACTTC. Amino acids: CATAWTGGTQYF.